This T cell receptor beta chain was profiled in a study of beta chain features in type 1 diabetes. Looking at the study overall: The study examined about 100 million sorted cells across all samples.

Germline trimming cut 5 bases from V and 8 bases from J; bases unmatched to any gene: 5. This CDR3 has 12 amino acids. From germline, CDR1 is MDHEN and CDR2 SYDVKM. The table lists this clone with a few counts. Its antigen is not known. Every bit of the isolated RNA underwent reverse transcription, so sequencing read expressed TCRB transcripts. Approximately 3.5 million reads per sample were averaged for naive, central memory and regulatory samples. Sequenced by immunoSEQ multiplex PCR; TCRdb stores in-frame clones only, minus some. The sample contains under 250,000 clones, 12% to 15% of which appear only once. Study-wide results and limits: Patients showed naive, central memory and Treg TCRB repertoires that appeared more similar than those of healthy donors.

The sequenced sample was naive CD4+ T cells from blood. This sequence joins TRBV28 and TRBJ1-2; 7 nucleotides line up with TRBD1. This TCR was recovered from a woman aged 40 to 49 in good health. The CDR3 sequence: CASSQTGDGYTF. Here the CDR3 DNA reads TGTGCCAGCAGTCAAACAGGGGACGGCTACACCTTC.